This T cell receptor (beta chain) was sequenced in a study of naive and memory T cell subsets. This clonotype was detected ten times or more. After CD4 positive bead selection, the CD4-negative fraction gave CD8 T cells. Both TRBC1 and TRBC2 were covered by a beta constant-region primer of two equimolar oligonucleotides. A single record per CDR3 protein comes from TCRdb applying MiXCR to the UMI-ligation and nested PCR reads. The sample lists some 85,000 distinct CDR3 sequences; less than 15% were seen once. The TCR was taken from a human donor in good health. The source material was central memory CD4+ T cells from blood.

The chain's CDR3 is CAWTSAVGSYEQYF. Written as DNA, the CDR3 is TGTGCCTGGACGTCGGCCGTCGGCTCCTACGAGCAGTACTTC. The chain combines TRBV30 with TRBJ2-7; D remains ambiguous. V lost 4 bases and J 0 bases, leaving 13 bases between the germline ends. The CDR3 covers 14 residues. Germline values: CDR1 GTSNPN, CDR2 SVGIG (reference sequence).